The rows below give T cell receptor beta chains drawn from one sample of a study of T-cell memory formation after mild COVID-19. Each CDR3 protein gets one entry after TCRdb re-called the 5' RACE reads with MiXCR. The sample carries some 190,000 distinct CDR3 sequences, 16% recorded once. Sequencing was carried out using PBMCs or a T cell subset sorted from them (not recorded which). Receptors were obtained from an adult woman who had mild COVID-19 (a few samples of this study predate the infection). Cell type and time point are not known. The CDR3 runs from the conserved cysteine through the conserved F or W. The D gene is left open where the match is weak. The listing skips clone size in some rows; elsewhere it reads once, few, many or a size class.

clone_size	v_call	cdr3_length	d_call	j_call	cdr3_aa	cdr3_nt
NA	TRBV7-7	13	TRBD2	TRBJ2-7	CATTTSDSYEQYF	TGTGCCACCACGACTAGCGACTCCTACGAGCAGTACTTC
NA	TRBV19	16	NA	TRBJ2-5	CASSITRGLYQETQYF	TGTGCCAGTAGTATAACGCGGGGACTGTACCAAGAGACCCAGTACTTC
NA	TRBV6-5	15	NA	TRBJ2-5	CASSYSPALQETQYF	TGTGCCAGCAGTTACTCTCCGGCTCTGCAAGAGACCCAGTACTTC
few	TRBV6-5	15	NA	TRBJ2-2	CASSSGQRNTGELFF	TGTGCCAGCAGTTCCGGACAGCGGAACACCGGGGAGCTGTTTTTT
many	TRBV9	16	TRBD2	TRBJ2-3	CASSVGDSGNTDTQYF	TGTGCCAGCAGCGTAGGTGATAGCGGGAACACAGATACGCAGTATTTT
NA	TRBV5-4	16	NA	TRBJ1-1	CASSLKLFSRNTEAFF	TGTGCCAGCAGCTTGAAGTTATTCAGTCGGAACACTGAAGCTTTCTTT
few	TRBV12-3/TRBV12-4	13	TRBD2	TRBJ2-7	CASSSGGGGEQYF	TGTGCCAGCAGTTCGGGGGGTGGTGGAGAGCAGTACTTC
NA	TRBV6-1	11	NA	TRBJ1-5	CASRGDQPQHF	TGTGCCAGCAGGGGGGATCAGCCCCAGCATTTT
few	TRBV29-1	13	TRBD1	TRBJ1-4	CSVRTGKNEKLFF	TGCAGCGTAAGGACAGGGAAGAATGAAAAACTGTTTTTT
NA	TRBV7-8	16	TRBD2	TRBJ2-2	CASSARTSLNTGELFF	TGTGCCAGCAGCGCCCGGACTAGCCTGAACACCGGGGAGCTGTTTTTT
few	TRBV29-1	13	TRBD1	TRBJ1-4	CSVGEDRREKLFF	TGCAGCGTTGGGGAGGACAGGAGGGAAAAACTGTTTTTT
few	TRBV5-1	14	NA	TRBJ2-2	CASSSGDGTGELFF	TGCGCCAGCAGCTCAGGGGATGGGACCGGGGAGCTGTTTTTT
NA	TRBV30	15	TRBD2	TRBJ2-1	CAWLGVVAGNNEQFF	TGTGCCTGGTTAGGGGTGGTAGCGGGGAACAATGAGCAGTTCTTC
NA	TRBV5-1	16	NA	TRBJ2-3	CASATSRGAYTDTQYF	TGCGCCAGCGCTACCTCCAGGGGCGCCTACACAGATACGCAGTATTTT
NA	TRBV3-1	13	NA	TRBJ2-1	CASTLRGVNEQFF	TGTGCCAGCACGTTAAGAGGGGTAAATGAGCAGTTCTTC
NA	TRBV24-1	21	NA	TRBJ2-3	CATSDPGWDRDGGRAQDTQYF	TGTGCCACCAGTGACCCCGGTTGGGACAGGGATGGCGGGAGGGCCCAAGATACGCAGTATTTT
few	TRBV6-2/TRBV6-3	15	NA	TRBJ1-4	CASSPSVGVGEKLFF	TGTGCCAGCAGTCCATCGGTGGGGGTTGGCGAAAAACTGTTTTTT
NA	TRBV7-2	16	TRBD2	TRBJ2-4	CASRSPPPGGLNIQYF	TGTGCCAGCAGGTCACCCCCCCCGGGAGGATTGAACATTCAGTACTTC
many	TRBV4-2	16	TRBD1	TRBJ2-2	CASSQAGTANTGELFF	TGTGCCAGCAGCCAAGCCGGGACAGCGAACACCGGGGAGCTGTTTTTT
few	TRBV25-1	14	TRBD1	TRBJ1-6	CASRETGKDSPLHF	TGTGCCAGCAGGGAGACAGGGAAAGACTCACCCCTCCACTTT
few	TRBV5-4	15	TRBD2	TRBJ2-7	CASSSQGLAPYEQYF	TGTGCCAGCAGCTCCCAAGGACTAGCTCCATACGAGCAGTACTTC
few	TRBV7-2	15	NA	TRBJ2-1	CASSLLGRPYNEQFF	TGTGCCAGCAGCTTACTTGGCAGACCCTACAATGAGCAGTTCTTC
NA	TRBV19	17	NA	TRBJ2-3	CASSTSRTEKTLDTQYF	TGTGCCAGTAGTACGAGCCGGACAGAGAAGACATTGGATACGCAGTATTTT
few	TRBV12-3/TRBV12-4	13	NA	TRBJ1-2	CASSPPWRDGYTF	TGTGCCAGCAGTCCTCCCTGGAGGGACGGCTACACCTTC
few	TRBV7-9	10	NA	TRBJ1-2	CASSLDGYTF	TGTGCCAGCAGCTTAGACGGCTACACCTTC
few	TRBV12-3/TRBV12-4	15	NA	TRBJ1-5	CASSLPSSSNQPQHF	TGTGCCAGCAGTTTACCTTCGTCTAGCAATCAGCCCCAGCATTTT
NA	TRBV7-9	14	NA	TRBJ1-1	CASSRYRDSGEAFF	TGTGCCAGCAGCCGTTACCGGGACTCCGGGGAAGCTTTCTTT
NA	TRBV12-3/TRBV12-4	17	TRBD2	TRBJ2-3	CASSSPTTAGNTDTQYF	TGTGCCAGCAGTTCGCCCACTACAGCGGGGAACACAGATACGCAGTATTTT
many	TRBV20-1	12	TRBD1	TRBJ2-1	CSAPSRGIEQFF	TGCAGTGCCCCTAGCAGGGGGATTGAGCAGTTCTTC